The clone carrying this T cell receptor beta chain was counted between two and nine times. Its matching antigen is unknown. These data come from a study of T cell responses to AZD1222 COVID-19 vaccine. Study-level findings and limits: Close to half of all spike-specific TCRs reportedly target regions of the variants that are unmutated. It should be noted that donors were predominantly white British and more often female, and clonal diversity was possibly underestimated.

Some clones are missing from TCRdb's copy, which holds only in-frame ones; the method was immunoSEQ multiplex PCR. The sample holds about 76,000 clones, approximately 87% seen once. Trimming cost V 4 bases and J 2 bases, with 19 bases left between them. In germline, CDR1 is SGDLS, CDR2 YYNGEE. The CDR3 is made up of 16 amino acids. The origin of this receptor is an adult in good health. This rearrangement joins TRBV9 to TRBJ2-7; no clear D gene. The sample consisted of peripheral blood, taken on day 0 of MenACWY control vaccination. CDR3 sequence: CASSPYQPTDAYEQYF. In nucleotides, the CDR3 is TGTGCCAGCAGCCCCTACCAACCGACGGACGCCTACGAGCAGTACTTC.